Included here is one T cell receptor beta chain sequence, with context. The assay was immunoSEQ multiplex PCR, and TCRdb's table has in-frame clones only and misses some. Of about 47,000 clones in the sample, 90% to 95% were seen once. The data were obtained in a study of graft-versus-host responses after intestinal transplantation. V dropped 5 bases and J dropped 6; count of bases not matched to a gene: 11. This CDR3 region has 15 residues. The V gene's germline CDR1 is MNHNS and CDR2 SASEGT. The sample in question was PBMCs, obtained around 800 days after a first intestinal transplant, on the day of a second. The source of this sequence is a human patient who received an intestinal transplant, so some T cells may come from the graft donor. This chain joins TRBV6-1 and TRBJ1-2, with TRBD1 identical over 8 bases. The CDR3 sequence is CASSLPDRAYHGYTF. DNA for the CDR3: TGTGCCAGCAGTCTTCCGGACAGGGCGTATCATGGCTACACCTTC.